Listed below are T cell receptor beta chains from one sample, sequenced in a study of cytomegalovirus exposure and HLA in healthy donors. Sequencing used immunoSEQ multiplex PCR; TCRdb keeps in-frame clones, though not all of them. The table records about 120,000 clones, roughly 10% of them present only once. Source material: PBMCs. The origin of the receptors is a woman under 30 in good health and CMV-seropositive. Each CDR3 is given with its conserved first and last residue. D genes are given only for firm matches. Clone size appears in some rows only: once, few, many, or a class for an expanded clone.

TRBJ2-1 TRBV30 TRBD1 few CAWSTTGYNEQFF TGTGCCTGGTCCACGACAGGGTACAATGAGCAGTTCTTC
TRBJ2-1 TRBV11-3 . . CASSLGVGVERNEQFF TGTGCCAGCAGCTTAGGAGTGGGAGTGGAGCGCAATGAGCAGTTCTTC
TRBJ2-2 TRBV11-3 . . CASSPGQGGTGELFF TGTGCCAGCAGCCCCGGACAGGGAGGGACCGGGGAGCTGTTTTTT
TRBJ2-1 TRBV19 . few CASSTRRDEQFF TGTGCCAGTAGTACCCGCAGGGATGAGCAGTTCTTC
TRBJ1-1 TRBV10-3 . few CAISEWEGTEAFF TGTGCCATCAGTGAGTGGGAGGGCACTGAAGCTTTCTTT
TRBJ2-7 TRBV28 TRBD1 . CASITGTASYEQYF TGTGCCAGCATTACCGGGACAGCCTCCTACGAGCAGTACTTC
TRBJ1-1 TRBV7-6 . few CASSFGDTEAFF TGTGCCAGCAGCTTCGGGGACACTGAAGCTTTCTTT
TRBJ2-5 TRBV25-1 TRBD2 few CASSLGGSVVETQYF TGTGCCAGCAGTCTGGGCGGGAGCGTTGTGGAGACCCAGTACTTC
TRBJ1-2 TRBV6-1 TRBD1 . CASSEGFFGQGPYGYTF TGTGCCAGCAGTGAGGGGTTTTTCGGACAGGGGCCCTATGGCTACACCTTC
TRBJ2-7 TRBV19 TRBD1 . CASSTGQGGEQYF TGTGCCAGTAGTACGGGACAGGGCGGCGAGCAGTACTTC
TRBJ2-2 TRBV4-1 . . CASSHILALTGELFF TGCGCCAGCAGCCACATTCTAGCGTTGACCGGGGAGCTGTTTTTT
TRBJ2-7 TRBV7-9 TRBD1 few CASSSNRDRGLEQYF TGTGCCAGCAGCAGCAACCGGGACAGGGGGCTCGAGCAGTACTTC
TRBJ1-3 TRBV30 . . CAWSESSGNTIYF TGTGCCTGGAGTGAGAGCTCTGGAAACACCATATATTTT
TRBJ2-1 TRBV29-1 TRBD2 . CSVSPPAGVGNEQFF TGCAGCGTCTCACCCCCAGCGGGAGTTGGGAATGAGCAGTTCTTC
TRBJ2-2 TRBV11-3 . . CASSLGGAGELFF TGTGCCAGCAGCTTAGGGGGGGCCGGGGAGCTGTTTTTT
TRBJ1-1 TRBV28 TRBD1 . CASSRTGGNTEAFF TGTGCCAGCAGTAGGACAGGCGGGAACACTGAAGCTTTCTTT
TRBJ1-2 TRBV10-3 . few CAISESVYGYTF TGTGCCATCAGTGAAAGCGTTTATGGCTACACCTTC
TRBJ2-5 TRBV28 . . CASSSSLPGLWETQYF TGTGCCAGCAGTTCGAGTCTCCCGGGACTTTGGGAGACCCAGTACTTC
TRBJ1-2 TRBV15 . . CATSRDEGYGYTF TGTGCCACCAGCAGAGATGAGGGCTATGGCTACACCTTC
TRBJ2-1 TRBV5-4 . many CASSRLLAGEQFF TGTGCCAGCTCCCGCTTACTAGCAGGTGAGCAGTTCTTC
TRBJ1-1 TRBV5-6 . . CASGRDTNTEAFF TGTGCCAGCGGGAGGGACACGAACACTGAAGCTTTCTTT